Following are 31 T cell receptor beta chains from one sample sequenced in a study of cytomegalovirus exposure and HLA in healthy donors. PCR employed 60 Vbeta and 13 Jbeta primers. Sequencing used immunoSEQ multiplex PCR; TCRdb keeps in-frame clones, though not all of them. The sample has 150,000 to 200,000 clones; around 85% are singletons. Material for sequencing was PBMCs. The origin of the receptors is a man between 45 and 60 years old in good health and CMV-seropositive.

The gene calls are TRBV6-5 and TRBJ1-1, with D hard to call. CDR3 size: 13 residues. Germline V gene lookup returns CDR1 MNHEY and CDR2 SVGAGI. V dropped 10 bases and J dropped 0 bases, with 12 bases sitting between them. For the CDR3, the DNA is TGTGCCACCGCTACCGGGGTGAACACTGAAGCTTTCTTT. It codes for CATATGVNTEAFF.

This clone has only one observation. The chain combines TRBV28 with TRBJ2-7, with 11 nucleotides matching TRBD1. The CDR3 covers 13 residues. The germline V gene has CDR1 MDHEN and CDR2 SYDVKM. Trimming removed 11 bases from V and 0 bases from J; junction bases left unmatched: 3. The CDR3 coding sequence is TGTGCCTCGGGACAGGGGGGCTCCTACGAGCAGTACTTC. It translates to CASGQGGSYEQYF.

V gene TRBV11-2 combines with J gene TRBJ2-7, with D possibly matching TRBD2 (6 bases). Germline CDR1 and CDR2: SGHAT and FQNNGV. The CDR3 extends over 14 amino acids. The V and J ends lost 3 bases and 4 bases respectively, with 13 bases between them. CDR3 nucleotide sequence: TGTGCCAGCAGCTTGGGTAGGACTACATACGAGCAGTACTTC. Amino acid sequence: CASSLGRTTYEQYF.

The chain links TRBV18 to TRBJ2-3; tentatively, D is TRBD1 (6 bases). Germline V lookup: CDR1 KGHSH, CDR2 LQKENI. The CDR3 extends over 13 amino acids. Between the trimmed V and J ends, which lost 4 bases and 1 base, there was a span of 6 bases. The CDR3 sequence is CASSQGGTDTQYF. The CDR3 coding sequence is TGTGCCAGCTCACAGGGGGGCACAGATACGCAGTATTTT. The whole variable domain, remainder taken from reference TRBV18 and TRBJ2-3, is NAGVMQNPRHLVRRRGQEARLRCSPMKGHSHVYWYRQLPEEGLKFMVYLQKENIIDESGMPKERFSAEFPKEGPSILRIQQVVRGDSAAYFCASSQGGTDTQYFGPGTRLTVL.

The gene calls are TRBV28 and TRBJ1-2; 8 bases line up with TRBD1. The junction had 10 bases not matched to a gene; V was cut back by 6 bases and J by 4 bases. The CDR3 is made up of 15 amino acids. Germline V gene lookup returns CDR1 MDHEN and CDR2 SYDVKM. In nucleotides, the CDR3 is TGTGCCAGCAGGCCTGGACAGGGTAGTATCTATGGCTACACCTTC. This translates into CASRPGQGSIYGYTF.

The chain joins TRBV11-2 to TRBJ2-7, with D possibly TRBD1 on 5 matching bases. The CDR3 totals 15 residues. V gave up 5 bases and J gave up 2 bases, with 16 bases separating them. The germline gives CDR1 SGHAT, CDR2 FQNNGV. CDR3 coding DNA: TGTGCCAGCAGCCGATTCAGGGCCTTGACCTACGAGCAGTACTTC. Amino acid sequence: CASSRFRALTYEQYF.

The rearrangement links TRBV18 to TRBJ2-2; 10 positions match TRBD2. Germline V gene sequence: CDR1 KGHSH, CDR2 LQKENI. The CDR3 covers 16 residues. V dropped 0 bases and J dropped 4; count of bases not matched to a gene: 2. Here the CDR3 reads CASSPPLAGPTGELFF. DNA of the CDR3: TGTGCCAGCTCACCACCACTAGCGGGGCCCACCGGGGAGCTGTTTTTT.

The chain links TRBV6-6 to TRBJ1-2; D might be TRBD1 (6 bases). The CDR3 is 13 amino acids. CDR1 and CDR2 from the germline V gene are MNHNY and SVGAGI (reference sequence). Trimming stripped 5 bases from V and 2 bases from J, with 9 bases between. The CDR3 DNA reads TGTGCCAGCAGTCAAGGACAGAACTATGGCTACACCTTC. Translating it yields CASSQGQNYGYTF.

The gene calls are TRBV7-2 and TRBJ2-3, with TRBD2 matching 8 bases. This CDR3 is built from 16 residues. Germline V gene sequence: CDR1 SGHTA, CDR2 FQGNSA. V was pared by 4 bases and J by 2 bases, with 8 bases of the junction left unmatched. The CDR3 here is CASSSGLAVFTDTQYF. In DNA, the CDR3 is TGTGCCAGCAGCTCCGGACTAGCAGTCTTCACAGATACGCAGTATTTT.

The chain uses TRBV7-2 and TRBJ2-7; 14 bases match TRBD2. The CDR3 is 16 residues long. Looked up from germline, CDR1 is SGHTA and CDR2 is FQGNSA. The V gene end was trimmed by 4 bases and the J gene end by 3 bases; junction bases not matched to a gene: 5. The CDR3 is CASSSGTSGRFYEQYF. Here the CDR3 DNA reads TGTGCCAGCAGCTCGGGGACTAGCGGGAGATTCTACGAGCAGTACTTC.

The rearrangement joins TRBV2 to TRBJ2-5; the D gene is possibly TRBD1 (6 bases). Per the germline V gene, CDR1 is SNHLY and CDR2 is FYNNEI. V shed 3 bases and J shed 7 bases, with 12 bases lying between them. The CDR3 runs to 13 residues. The DNA of the CDR3 is TGTGCCAGCAGTGAGGAGAGGGGGAGGACCCAGTACTTC. It encodes CASSEERGRTQYF.

The rearrangement joins TRBV10-1 to TRBJ2-5; possibly TRBD2 for D (6 bases). This CDR3 contains 15 residues. Germline CDR1 WNHNN, CDR2 SYGVQD (reference sequence). V shed 0 bases and J shed 1 base, with 9 bases lying between them. CDR3 nucleotides: TGCGCCAGCAGTGAGTCCCCGGGAGCCCAAGAGACCCAGTACTTC. It translates to CASSESPGAQETQYF.

The chain has TRBV5-1 and TRBJ1-1; D perhaps matches TRBD1 (5 bases). Trimming cost V 1 base and J 4 bases, with 14 bases left between them. The CDR3 spans 15 residues. CDR1 is SGHRS and CDR2 is YFSETQ in the germline V gene. The CDR3: CASSLNGQGGTEAFF. CDR3 DNA: TGCGCCAGCAGCTTGAACGGGCAGGGTGGCACTGAAGCTTTCTTT.

V usage is TRBV7-9 and J usage is TRBJ1-5, with D possibly matching TRBD1 (5 bases). Germline loops: CDR1 SEHNR, CDR2 FQNEAQ (reference sequence). V lost 4 bases to trimming and J lost 1 base, with 17 bases between them. The CDR3 has 17 amino acids. The CDR3 region has the DNA TGTGCCAGCAGCTCCGGGACTCCCGTGGGGAGCAATCAGCCCCAGCATTTT. Protein product: CASSSGTPVGSNQPQHF.

J is TRBJ2-2 and V is TRBV2; TRBD1 is a possible D gene (5 bases). CDR3 size: 12 residues. Germline CDR1 is SNHLY and CDR2 is FYNNEI. V was shortened by 8 bases and J by 6 bases, with 10 bases between the two germline ends. CDR3 in amino acids: CASGLGAGELFF. CDR3 coding DNA: TGTGCCAGCGGCCTAGGGGCCGGGGAGCTGTTTTTT.

The rearrangement uses TRBV6-4 and TRBJ2-7; 9 nucleotides agree with TRBD1. CDR1 and CDR2 from the germline V gene are MRHNA and SNTAGT. The CDR3 contains 17 residues. After removal of 2 bases from V and 5 bases from J, the junction contained 13 bases not matched to a gene. CDR3 in amino acids: CASSDPIYRGQGNEQYF. The CDR3 nucleotides read TGTGCCAGCAGTGACCCAATCTACAGGGGGCAAGGGAACGAGCAGTACTTC.

Only a few counts were recorded for this clone. The chain recombines TRBV9 with TRBJ1-2; D ambiguous. The germline V gene has CDR1 SGDLS and CDR2 YYNGEE. CDR3 length equals 15 residues. The ends were cut back, 0 bases at V and 2 bases at J, with 11 bases in the middle. In nucleotides, the CDR3 is TGTGCCAGCAGCGTAGACAGCAGGCCAAACTATGGCTACACCTTC. Translating gives CASSVDSRPNYGYTF.

The chain joins TRBV11-2 to TRBJ1-3; perhaps TRBD1 as D (5 bases). The CDR3 spans 15 residues. V was cut by 4 bases and J by 1 base, with 11 bases left in between. The germline V gene encodes CDR1 SGHAT and CDR2 FQNNGV. CDR3 bases: TGTGCCAGCAGCTGGGACTCATTTTCTGGAAACACCATATATTTT. It specifies CASSWDSFSGNTIYF. Complete variable domain (other parts from reference TRBV11-2 and TRBJ1-3): EAGVAQSPRYKIIEKRQSVAFWCNPISGHATLYWYQQILGQGPKLLIQFQNNGVVDDSQLPKDRFSAERLKGVDSTLKIQPAKLEDSAVYLCASSWDSFSGNTIYFGEGSWLTVV.

Details on this clone: Other DNA sequences in this sample translate to the same CDR3. This chain joins TRBV5-1 and TRBJ1-1; TRBD1 matches 7 bases. The CDR3 spans 14 residues. In germline, CDR1 is SGHRS, CDR2 YFSETQ. J gave up 1 base and V 2 bases, and 2 bases lay outside the gene matches. DNA of the CDR3: TGCGCCAGCAGCTTACAGGGGCAGAACACTGAAGCTTTCTTT. Translated, it gives CASSLQGQNTEAFF. Looking up the rest from reference TRBV5-1 and TRBJ1-1 gives the full variable domain: KAGVTQTPRYLIKTRGQQVTLSCSPISGHRSVSWYQQTPGQGLQFLFEYFSETQRNKGNFPGRFSGRQFSNSRSEMNVSTLELGDSALYLCASSLQGQNTEAFFGQGTRLTVV.

V gene TRBV5-5 combines with J gene TRBJ1-6; 7 bases line up with TRBD1. This CDR3 has 16 residues. Germline V gene sequence: CDR1 SGHKS, CDR2 YYEKEE (reference sequence). The J segment lost 10 bases and the V segment lost 4 bases, leaving 14 bases of the junction unmatched. CDR3 in amino acids: CASSPLFHRGDSPLHF. The DNA of the CDR3 is TGTGCCAGCAGCCCGCTCTTTCACAGGGGCGACTCACCCCTCCACTTT.

The chain combines TRBV6-5 with TRBJ1-1; 7 nucleotides agree with TRBD1. Germline CDR1 and CDR2: MNHEY and SVGAGI. J lost 0 bases, V lost 5 bases, and 6 bases had no gene match. The CDR3 consists of 15 residues. The CDR3 spells CASSGADRMNTEAFF. In DNA form, the CDR3 reads TGTGCCAGCAGTGGGGCGGACAGGATGAACACTGAAGCTTTCTTT.

The chain is built from TRBV28 and TRBJ2-1; D perhaps matches TRBD1 (7 bases). Germline V gene sequence: CDR1 MDHEN, CDR2 SYDVKM. Trimming removed 5 bases at V and 5 bases at J, with 16 bases between. This CDR3 is built from 15 residues. CDR3 sequence (DNA): TGTGCCAGCAGTATTACAGGGGAGGCACACAATGAGCAGTTCTTC. This codes for CASSITGEAHNEQFF.

About this clone: Other DNA sequences of this sample code for an identical CDR3. This chain connects TRBV5-1 to TRBJ2-3, with 8 bases identical to TRBD2. The germline V gene encodes CDR1 SGHRS and CDR2 YFSETQ. V gave up 0 bases and J gave up 2 bases; unmatched junction bases: 5. This CDR3 comprises 16 residues. CDR3: CASSLGLAGFTDTQYF. The CDR3 nucleotides are TGCGCCAGCAGCTTGGGGCTAGCGGGTTTCACAGATACGCAGTATTTT.

The chain recombines TRBV6-5 with TRBJ2-5; the match to TRBD2 covers 10 bases. In germline, CDR1 is MNHEY, CDR2 SVGAGI. The CDR3 extends over 15 amino acids. J was trimmed by 5 bases and V by 2 bases; bases with no gene match: 5. The CDR3 DNA sequence: TGTGCCAGCAGTTACAGCGGGAGGGCCCGGGAGACCCAGTACTTC. Its protein is CASSYSGRARETQYF.

This clone was observed a handful of times. The chain combines TRBV30 with TRBJ2-7, with 7 positions matching TRBD1. V shed 4 bases, J shed 4 bases, and the junction held 4 bases outside the gene matches. The CDR3 extends over 12 amino acids. Germline V gives CDR1 GTSNPN, CDR2 SVGIG (reference sequence). The CDR3 region is CAWTTTGYEQYF. For the CDR3, the DNA is TGTGCCTGGACCACGACAGGGTACGAGCAGTACTTC.

The V gene is TRBV10-1, the J gene TRBJ1-2; the D gene is possibly TRBD1 (6 bases). V lost 7 bases, J lost 4 bases, and 19 bases lay in between. CDR1 is WNHNN and CDR2 is SYGVQD in the germline V gene (reference sequence). This CDR3 is 15 amino acids long. CDR3 residues: CASMEDSPRRYGYTF. The CDR3 DNA follows: TGCGCCAGCATGGAGGACAGCCCGCGACGCTATGGCTACACCTTC.

The CDR3 bases are TGTGCCAGCAGGCACAGATCACCCCTCCACTTT. Translating gives CASRHRSPLHF. The chain links TRBV21-1 to TRBJ1-6; whether TRBD1, the table's D call, matches the DNA was not checked. TRBV21-1 is a pseudogene segment. The CDR3 contains 11 residues.

The V gene is TRBV7-9, the J gene TRBJ2-2, with TRBD1 identical over 10 bases. Germline V gene data show CDR1 as SEHNR and CDR2 as FQNEAQ (reference sequence). The CDR3 consists of 16 residues. Trimming cost V 0 bases and J 5 bases; bases outside gene matches: 3. The CDR3 is CASSLAGTGETGELFF. CDR3 DNA: TGTGCCAGCAGCTTAGCCGGGACAGGGGAAACCGGGGAGCTGTTTTTT.

The J gene is TRBJ1-5, the V gene TRBV7-8, with 9 nucleotides matching TRBD1. The germline CDR1 and CDR2 sequences are SGHVS and FQNEAQ. CDR3 size: 16 residues. V was pared by 0 bases and J by 2 bases, with 2 bases of the junction left unmatched. DNA of the CDR3: TGTGCCAGCAGCTTAGCGAGGGACAGGGGCAATCAGCCCCAGCATTTT. Protein product: CASSLARDRGNQPQHF. Drawing the rest from reference TRBV7-8 and TRBJ1-5, the complete variable domain is GAGVSQSPRYKVAKRGQDVALRCDPISGHVSLFWYQQALGQGPEFLTYFQNEAQLDKSGLPSDRFFAERPEGSVSTLKIQRTQQEDSAVYLCASSLARDRGNQPQHFGDGTRLSIL.

This chain joins TRBV15 and TRBJ1-3; possibly TRBD1 for D (5 bases). Trimming shortened V by 1 base and J by 0 bases, and 10 bases separated the two germline ends. Germline values: CDR1 LNHNV, CDR2 YYDKDF (reference sequence). The CDR3 consists of 16 residues. CDR3 in DNA: TGTGCCACCAGCAGAGGCGGGACTGCCTCTGGAAACACCATATATTTT. Translated, it gives CATSRGGTASGNTIYF. Full variable domain (outside the CDR3, taken from reference TRBV15 and TRBJ1-3): DAMVIQNPRYQVTQFGKPVTLSCSQTLNHNVMYWYQQKSSQAPKLLFHYYDKDFNNEADTPDNFQSRRPNTSFCFLDIRSPGLGDTAMYLCATSRGGTASGNTIYFGEGSWLTVV.

This clone was seen only once. V and J are TRBV9 and TRBJ2-7; 10 nucleotides line up with TRBD1. After removal of 3 bases from V and 6 bases from J, the junction contained 9 bases not matched to a gene. This CDR3 comprises 15 residues. Germline loops: CDR1 SGDLS, CDR2 YYNGEE. CDR3 sequence: CASSARQGATSEQYF. In DNA, the CDR3 is TGTGCCAGCAGCGCCCGACAGGGGGCGACATCCGAGCAGTACTTC.